This note documents a single T cell receptor beta chain sequence. The target of this receptor is not known. The reads were generated on a NextSeq 550. The Human TCR Profiling Kit (MiLaboratory) was used to prepare UMI-labeled 5' RACE TRB cDNA libraries. cDNA synthesis used the entire amount of extracted RNA, and PCR amplification then used the entire amount of cDNA produced. Libraries were prepared in parallel with an identical number of PCR cycles. The original methods were these. MIGEC and MiXCR extracted about 50,000 +/- 10,000 unique UMI-labeled TRB cDNA molecules per library, requiring at least two reads per UMI. Each library averaged about 40,000 +/- 10,000 functional in-frame TRB CDR3 nucleotide clonotypes without stop codons. Diversity metrics, including normalized Shannon-Wiener and Chao1, were computed in VDJtools after downsampling to 5000 UMI-labeled TRB molecules per sample. Clonotype-size-weighted physicochemical properties of the central five CDR3 residues (interaction energy, strength, volume and Kidera factor 4) were computed in VDJtools. TCRdb reprocessed the reads into one record per CDR3 protein sequence, lacking DNA. These V and J calls are TCRdb output, not the study's own analysis. The table of this sample itemizes around 90,000 distinct CDR3 sequences. In total, the top ten clones hold 1.1% of the sample.

For every CD8+ T cell subset, about 300,000 cells were flow-sorted straight into RLT lysis buffer, and each subset was sorted in triplicate. To keep memory contaminants out, a stringent definition of naive CD8+ T cells was applied: CD45RO-CCR7+CD27+CD95-. Peripheral blood mononuclear cells were isolated from buffy coats using standard density gradient centrifugation. A FACSAria III was used to flow-sort naive CXCR3-negative and CXCR3-positive CD8+ T cells. An RNeasy Mini Kit was used to extract total RNA from the sorted cells. The sample is drawn from a study of CXCR3-negative and CXCR3-positive naive CD8 T cells (dated by TCRdb to 2018 to 2020). Regarding the study in general: In total, approximately 130 million TRB reads were obtained, or roughly 1.5 +/- 0.3 million reads per library. Diversity and physicochemical repertoire analyses were performed on about 12 donors pooled from two independent experiments. TRBV-TRBJ cluster analysis included naive subsets from roughly 5 donors and memory cells from 3 donors. The research as a whole found: TRB CDR3s from CXCR3-positive naive cells showed higher hydrophobicity (lower Kidera factor 4), lower energy, and higher strength and volume indices than CXCR3-negative naive cells. Both naive subsets had comparably high repertoire diversity, while memory CD8+ T cells had much lower repertoire diversity. Because surface CD5, which is linked to self-reactivity in mice, was comparable between the naive subsets, TCR interaction strength was also inferred from TRB CDR3 physicochemical properties. Freshly isolated PBMCs were used for most assays because CXCR3 expression went down partially after cryopreservation. Within the same donor, TRBV-TRBJ usage looked similar between naive CXCR3-negative and CXCR3-positive cells, but memory cells had distinct patterns.

There are 15 amino acids in the CDR3, from cysteine to phenylalanine inclusive. No DNA is given. The receptor's source is a human donor in good health. Some clones in this sample may be carry-over from other donors' samples. Sequenced input: naive CXCR3- CD8+ T cells from blood. Sample cell subset or site, as interpreted from the label and publication: CD45RO-CCR7+CD27+CD95- naive CD8+ T cells lacking CXCR3 (TNR3-). The chain is encoded by TRBV23-1 joined to TRBJ2-7; TCRdb designates TRBD1, a call that cannot be tested without DNA. TRBV23-1 is sorted into the ORF group, with uncertain function. The CDR3 region reads CASSPLRDRGYEQYF.